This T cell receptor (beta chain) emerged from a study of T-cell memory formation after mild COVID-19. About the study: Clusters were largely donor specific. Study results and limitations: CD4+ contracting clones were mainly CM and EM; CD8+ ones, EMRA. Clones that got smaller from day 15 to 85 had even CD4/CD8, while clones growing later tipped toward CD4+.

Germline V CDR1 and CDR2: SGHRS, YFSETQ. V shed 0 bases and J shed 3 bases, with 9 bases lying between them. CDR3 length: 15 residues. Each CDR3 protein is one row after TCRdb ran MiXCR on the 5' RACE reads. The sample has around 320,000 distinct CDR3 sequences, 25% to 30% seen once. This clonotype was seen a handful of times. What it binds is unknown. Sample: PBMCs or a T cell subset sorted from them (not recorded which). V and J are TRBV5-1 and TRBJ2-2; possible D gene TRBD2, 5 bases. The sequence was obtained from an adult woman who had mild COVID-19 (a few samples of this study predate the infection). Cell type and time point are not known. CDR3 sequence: CASSLASGDTGELFF. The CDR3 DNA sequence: TGCGCCAGCAGCTTGGCCAGCGGCGACACCGGGGAGCTGTTTTTT. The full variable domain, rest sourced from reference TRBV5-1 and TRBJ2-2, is KAGVTQTPRYLIKTRGQQVTLSCSPISGHRSVSWYQQTPGQGLQFLFEYFSETQRNKGNFPGRFSGRQFSNSRSEMNVSTLELGDSALYLCASSLASGDTGELFFGEGSRLTVL.